This T cell receptor (beta chain) was profiled in a study of blood T cell repertoires in COVID-19. Followed over time, Seattle patients had been enrolled while infection was active. The data were produced by immunoSEQ multiplex PCR, yet TCRdb's version contains in-frame clones alone and is incomplete. Found here are around 120,000 clones, roughly 90% of them singletons; the top ten hold 3.8%. Per the germline V gene, CDR1 is SGHRS and CDR2 is YFSETQ. The CDR3 is made up of 14 amino acids. The V end lost 1 base, the J end lost 6 bases, and 11 bases lay between the germline ends. Sequencing used peripheral blood. The TCR sequence derives from a woman in her sixties or seventies with COVID-19, enrolled during active disease. V usage is TRBV5-1 and J usage is TRBJ1-5; no firm D call. CDR3 sequence (DNA): TGCGCCAGCAGCTTGACCCTAGGAGGTCAGCCCCAGCATTTT. It yields the protein CASSLTLGGQPQHF.